Included here is one T cell receptor (beta chain) sequence, with context. Its antigen is not known. Library preparation (for TCRbeta) was performed with unique molecular identifiers. Via MiXCR, TCRdb re-called the PCR reads, giving one row per CDR3 protein. The sample lists more than 100,000 distinct CDR3 sequences; 23% were seen once. The germline V and J ends were trimmed by 1 base and 0 bases, with 11 bases remaining between them. Germline CDR1 SGHRS, CDR2 YFSETQ. The CDR3 runs 15 residues. This entry is derived from a study of T-cell reconstitution after alpha-beta-depleted transplantation in children. Study findings and constraints: Day-60 TCRbeta diversity that was high in some patients was derived from surviving recipient T cells and thymic progenitors. The origin of alpha-beta T cells about two months after transplant was reportedly several hundred expanded graft clones. At one year after transplant, newly produced T cells mostly accounted for T-cell counts and diversity.

The sequenced sample was PBMCs, mostly from graft donor cells, obtained 180 days after TCRalphabeta/CD19-depleted stem cell transplant. The genes are TRBV5-1 and TRBJ2-7, with a weak D call TRBD2 (6 bases). The TCR was taken from a male patient aged 2 to 10 who had a stem cell transplant for chronic granulomatous disease, so the T cells may come from the graft donor. CDR3 amino acids: CASSLNGRSSYEQYF. In nucleotides, the CDR3 is TGCGCCAGCAGCTTGAATGGGAGGAGCTCCTACGAGCAGTACTTC. The full variable domain, its missing parts supplied by reference TRBV5-1 and TRBJ2-7, is KAGVTQTPRYLIKTRGQQVTLSCSPISGHRSVSWYQQTPGQGLQFLFEYFSETQRNKGNFPGRFSGRQFSNSRSEMNVSTLELGDSALYLCASSLNGRSSYEQYFGPGTRLTVT.